The 22 T cell receptor beta chains listed next were all sequenced from one sample in a study of blood T cell repertoires in COVID-19. Libraries were prepared by immunoSEQ multiplex PCR; TCRdb keeps only in-frame clonotypes and omits some of them. The sample carries tens of thousands of clones, roughly 82% recorded once. The sequenced material came from peripheral blood. The receptors were sampled from a man aged 45-60 years with active or convalescent COVID-19.

The V and J genes are TRBV29-1 and TRBJ1-1; 9 bases are a match to TRBD1. Germline trimming cut 6 bases from V and 1 base from J; bases unmatched to any gene: 6. The CDR3 covers 14 residues. In germline, CDR1 is SQVTM, CDR2 ANQGSEA. CDR3 DNA sequence: TGCAGCGTCCTCACAGGGGGCCCGAACACTGAAGCTTTCTTT. Translation gives CSVLTGGPNTEAFF.

The V gene is TRBV14, the J gene TRBJ2-7; D ambiguous. Germline V gene data show CDR1 as SGHDN and CDR2 as FVKESK. This CDR3 spans 13 amino acids. The ends were cut back, 1 base at V and 2 bases at J, with 6 bases in the middle. In nucleotides, the CDR3 is TGTGCCAGCAGCCAAGTCAGTCCCTACGAGCAGTACTTC. Its protein product is CASSQVSPYEQYF.

This chain joins TRBV19 and TRBJ1-1; D may be TRBD1 (6 bases). The germline V gene encodes CDR1 LNHDA and CDR2 SQIVND (reference sequence). The CDR3 contains 13 residues. V shed 5 bases and J shed 1 base, with 8 bases lying between them. CDR3 nucleotides: TGTGCCAGTAGTCGGACAGCGAACACTGAAGCTTTCTTT. As protein: CASSRTANTEAFF. Filled out from reference TRBV19 and TRBJ1-1, the complete variable domain reads DGGITQSPKYLFRKEGQNVTLSCEQNLNHDAMYWYRQDPGQGLRLIYYSQIVNDFQKGDIAEGYSVSREKKESFPLTVTSAQKNPTAFYLCASSRTANTEAFFGQGTRLTVV.

V gene TRBV6-5 combines with J gene TRBJ2-3; no reliable D call. Trimming took 3 bases from V and 0 from J, leaving 13 bases between them. The CDR3 sequence is 16 residues long. Germline CDR1 MNHEY, CDR2 SVGAGI. CDR3 bases: TGTGCCAGCAGTTATTCCCGGCCAGGTAGCACAGATACGCAGTATTTT. Translation gives CASSYSRPGSTDTQYF.

CDR3 protein: CASTGTGGQPQHF. As DNA, the CDR3 is TGTGCCAGCACCGGGACAGGGGGACAGCCCCAGCATTTT. The V gene is TRBV12-3 or TRBV12-4, the J gene TRBJ1-5, with 11 bases lining up with TRBD1. V was clipped by 7 bases and J by 7 bases; unmatched bases: 3. This CDR3 has 13 residues.

This chain uses TRBV20-1 with TRBJ2-7, with D perhaps matching TRBD1 (5 bases). Germline loops: CDR1 DFQATT, CDR2 SNEGSKA (reference sequence). With 8 bases removed from V and 5 bases from J, the gap between germline ends came to 13 bases. This CDR3 is built from 11 residues. The CDR3 sequence is CSTVSGHEQYV. Written as DNA, the CDR3 is TGCAGTACGGTATCAGGGCACGAGCAGTACGTC.

The chain uses TRBV5-1 and TRBJ2-2; 7 bases line up with TRBD1. Germline V lookup: CDR1 SGHRS, CDR2 YFSETQ. CDR3 size: 16 residues. Trimming removed 1 base from V and 4 bases from J; junction bases left unmatched: 7. The CDR3 loop is CASSLRQGSGTGELFF. CDR3 nucleotide sequence: TGCGCCAGCAGCTTGAGACAGGGTTCGGGCACCGGGGAGCTGTTTTTT.

This clone was seen more than once but under ten times. This chain connects TRBV4-2 to TRBJ1-4; 9 bases match TRBD1. Germline V CDR1 and CDR2: LGHNA, YNFKEQ. CDR3 length: 19 amino acids. Trimming removed 5 bases from V and 6 bases from J; junction bases left unmatched: 19. The CDR3 DNA sequence: TGTGCCAGCAGCTTACGCCTGTACAGGGGGCAAAACAAGGATGAAAAACTGTTTTTT. It specifies CASSLRLYRGQNKDEKLFF.

This clone showed up many times. CDR3 in amino acids: CASSEGLEYNSPLHF. CDR3 in DNA: TGTGCCAGCAGTGAAGGGTTAGAATATAATTCACCCCTCCACTTT. V usage is TRBV2 and J usage is TRBJ1-6; no clear D gene. CDR1 is SNHLY and CDR2 is FYNNEI in the germline V gene. The CDR3 contains 15 residues. V was pared by 1 base and J by 4 bases, with 8 bases between.

The chain employs TRBV27 and TRBJ1-3, with 8 bases lining up with TRBD1. CDR3 size: 15 residues. V dropped 6 bases and J dropped 3; count of bases not matched to a gene: 7. The germline gives CDR1 MNHEY, CDR2 SMNVEV (reference sequence). DNA for the CDR3: TGTGCCAGCAGGCTAGCAGGGGGCGATGGAAACACCATATATTTT. This sequence encodes CASRLAGGDGNTIYF.

This chain uses TRBV15 with TRBJ2-7; 7 positions match TRBD1. Unmatched junction bases numbered 6, after V lost 3 bases and J lost 4 bases. CDR1 is LNHNV, CDR2 YYDKDF, per germline (reference sequence). The CDR3 spans 14 residues. The CDR3 DNA reads as TGTGCCACCAGCAGGCCAGGGGGTCGGTACGAGCAGTACTTC. It encodes CATSRPGGRYEQYF.

This clone occurred a few times. V usage is TRBV28 and J usage is TRBJ2-1, with TRBD1 as a possible D gene (7 bases). The V gene lost 7 bases and the J gene lost 2 bases, with 15 bases spanning the gap. Germline CDR1 and CDR2: MDHEN and SYDVKM. CDR3 length equals 15 residues. CDR3 amino acids: CASMSGGGAYNEQFF. In nucleotides, the CDR3 is TGTGCCAGCATGTCCGGAGGGGGCGCCTACAATGAGCAGTTCTTC.

Here the CDR3 reads CASSQTGTGGPDTQYF. The CDR3 nucleotides read TGCGCCAGCAGCCAGACCGGGACAGGGGGACCAGATACGCAGTATTTT. The chain is built from TRBV4-1 and TRBJ2-3, with 11 bases fitting TRBD1. From germline, CDR1 is MGHRA and CDR2 YSYEKL. The CDR3 is 16 residues long. Germline trimming cut 3 bases from V and 4 bases from J; bases unmatched to any gene: 6.

The V gene is TRBV7-2, the J gene TRBJ2-3, with a weak D call TRBD1 (5 bases). Germline-derived CDR1 and CDR2 are SGHTA and FQGNSA. V was clipped by 3 bases and J by 2 bases, with 9 bases between them. This CDR3 contains 14 residues. Written as DNA, the CDR3 is TGTGCCAGCAGCTTGGCCAGGGTCACAGATACGCAGTATTTT. Its protein product is CASSLARVTDTQYF.

The genes are TRBV27 and TRBJ2-7; 11 nucleotides match TRBD1. Germline V gives CDR1 MNHEY, CDR2 SMNVEV (reference sequence). The ends lost 5 bases at V and 3 bases at J; junction bases unmatched: 9. There are 16 residues in the CDR3. CDR3 residues: CASSPYTGTGGYEQYF. The CDR3 DNA reads as TGTGCCAGCAGTCCTTACACCGGGACAGGGGGCTACGAGCAGTACTTC.

DNA for the CDR3: TGTGCCACCAGCAATCTAATGAACACTGAAGCTTTCTTT. Protein product: CATSNLMNTEAFF. The chain uses TRBV15 and TRBJ1-1; no firm D call. The CDR3 is made up of 13 amino acids. CDR1 is LNHNV and CDR2 is YYDKDF in the germline V gene (reference sequence). V dropped 4 bases and J dropped 0 bases, with 6 bases sitting between them.

The chain joins TRBV6-2 or TRBV6-3 to TRBJ2-2, with D possibly being TRBD1 (5 bases). The CDR3 runs 13 residues. CDR1 MNHEY and CDR2 SVGEGT come from the germline V gene. The ends were cut back, 2 bases at V and 5 bases at J, with 6 bases in the middle. This chain's CDR3 is CASSYRQTGELFF. The CDR3 coding sequence is TGTGCCAGCAGTTACCGACAGACCGGGGAGCTGTTTTTT.

The sample holds one count of this clone. The V and J genes are TRBV5-8 and TRBJ1-5, with 12 bases lining up with TRBD1. This CDR3 spans 19 amino acids. The germline V gene encodes CDR1 SGHTS and CDR2 YDEGEE. The V segment lost 0 bases and the J segment 9 bases; nucleotides outside the gene matches: 16. The CDR3 spells CASSLGSGTGGVASRPQHF. In DNA form, the CDR3 reads TGTGCCAGCAGCTTGGGGTCCGGGACAGGGGGCGTAGCTAGTCGGCCCCAGCATTTT.

The V call is TRBV27, the J call TRBJ2-5; TRBD2 aligns across 8 bases. This CDR3 region has 18 residues. Germline trimming cut 1 base from V and 3 bases from J; bases unmatched to any gene: 13. Germline CDR1 MNHEY, CDR2 SMNVEV (reference sequence). This CDR3 is CASSLFPPSGGRKETQYF. In DNA, the CDR3 is TGTGCCAGCAGTTTATTCCCCCCGAGCGGGGGCCGAAAAGAGACCCAGTACTTC.

The V and J genes are TRBV13 and TRBJ1-1; the D gene is possibly TRBD1 (6 bases). The V gene's germline CDR1 is PRHDT and CDR2 FYEKMQ (reference sequence). The CDR3 runs to 12 residues. Trimming took 5 bases from V and 8 from J, leaving 12 bases between them. The CDR3 DNA sequence: TGTGCCAGCAGCAACCAGGACAGAGAAGCTTTCTTT. The encoded protein is CASSNQDREAFF.

The V gene is TRBV6-2 or TRBV6-3, the J gene TRBJ1-1, with D hard to call. CDR1 is MNHEY, CDR2 SVGEGT, per germline. CDR3 length: 15 amino acids. Trimming took 2 bases from V and 3 from J, leaving 13 bases between them. The CDR3 DNA reads as TGTGCCAGCAGTTACGCCTCTGTCCGGGACACTGAAGCTTTCTTT. It specifies CASSYASVRDTEAFF.

This clone showed up just once. The chain combines TRBV3-1 (or the pseudogene TRBV3-2) with TRBJ2-3; TRBD1 agrees at 7 bases. The CDR3 length is 14 residues. V trimming: 4 bases; J trimming: 5 bases; junction bases outside the gene matches: 6. Germline V gene lookup returns CDR1 LGHDT and CDR2 YNNKEL (reference sequence). The CDR3 nucleotides are TGTGCCAGCAGCCGTCGACAGGGTAGAGATACGCAGTATTTT. Amino acid sequence: CASSRRQGRDTQYF.